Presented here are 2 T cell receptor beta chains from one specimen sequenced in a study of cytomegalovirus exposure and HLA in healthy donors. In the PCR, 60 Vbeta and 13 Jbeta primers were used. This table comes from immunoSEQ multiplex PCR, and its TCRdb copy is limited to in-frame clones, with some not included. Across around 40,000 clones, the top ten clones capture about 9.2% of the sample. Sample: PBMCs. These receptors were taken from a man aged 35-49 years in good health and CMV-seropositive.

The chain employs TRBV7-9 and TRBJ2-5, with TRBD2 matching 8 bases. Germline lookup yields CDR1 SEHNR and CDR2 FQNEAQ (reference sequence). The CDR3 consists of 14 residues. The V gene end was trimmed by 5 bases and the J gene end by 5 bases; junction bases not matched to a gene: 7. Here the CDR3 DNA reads TGTGCCAGCAGCCCCGGGGGGGGTTGGGAGACCCAGTACTTC. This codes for CASSPGGGWETQYF.

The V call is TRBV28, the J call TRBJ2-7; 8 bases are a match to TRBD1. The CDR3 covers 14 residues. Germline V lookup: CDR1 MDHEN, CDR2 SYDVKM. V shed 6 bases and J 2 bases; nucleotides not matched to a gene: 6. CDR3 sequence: CASRATGGPYEQYF. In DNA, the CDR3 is TGTGCCAGCAGAGCTACAGGGGGGCCCTACGAGCAGTACTTC.